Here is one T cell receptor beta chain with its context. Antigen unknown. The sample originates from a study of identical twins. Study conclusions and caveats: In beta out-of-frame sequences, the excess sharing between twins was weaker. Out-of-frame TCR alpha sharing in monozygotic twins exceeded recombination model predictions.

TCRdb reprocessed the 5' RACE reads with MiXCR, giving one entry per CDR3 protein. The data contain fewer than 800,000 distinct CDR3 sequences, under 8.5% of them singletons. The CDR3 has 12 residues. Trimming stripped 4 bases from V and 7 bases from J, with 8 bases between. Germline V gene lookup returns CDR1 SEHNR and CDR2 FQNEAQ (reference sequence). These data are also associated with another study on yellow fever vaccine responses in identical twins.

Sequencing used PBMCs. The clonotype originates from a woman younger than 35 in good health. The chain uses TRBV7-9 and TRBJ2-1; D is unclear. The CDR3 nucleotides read TGTGCCAGCAGCTATAACGTAAATGAGCAGTTCTTC. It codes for CASSYNVNEQFF.